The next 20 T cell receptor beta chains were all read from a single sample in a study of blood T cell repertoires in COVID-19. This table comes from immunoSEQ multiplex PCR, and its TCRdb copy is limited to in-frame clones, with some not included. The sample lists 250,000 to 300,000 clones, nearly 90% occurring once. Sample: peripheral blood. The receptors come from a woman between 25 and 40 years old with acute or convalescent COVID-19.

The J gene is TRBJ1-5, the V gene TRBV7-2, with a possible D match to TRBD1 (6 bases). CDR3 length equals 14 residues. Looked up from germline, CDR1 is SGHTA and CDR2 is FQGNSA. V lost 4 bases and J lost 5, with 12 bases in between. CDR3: CASSSWGQDQPQHF. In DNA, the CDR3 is TGTGCCAGCAGCTCCTGGGGGCAAGATCAGCCCCAGCATTTT.

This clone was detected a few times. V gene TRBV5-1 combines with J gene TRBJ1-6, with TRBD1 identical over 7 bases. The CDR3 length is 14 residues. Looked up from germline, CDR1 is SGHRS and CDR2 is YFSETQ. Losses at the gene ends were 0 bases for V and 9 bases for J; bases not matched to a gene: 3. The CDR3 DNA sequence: TGCGCCAGCAGCTTGGAAGACAGGGTTTCACCCCTCCACTTT. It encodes CASSLEDRVSPLHF.

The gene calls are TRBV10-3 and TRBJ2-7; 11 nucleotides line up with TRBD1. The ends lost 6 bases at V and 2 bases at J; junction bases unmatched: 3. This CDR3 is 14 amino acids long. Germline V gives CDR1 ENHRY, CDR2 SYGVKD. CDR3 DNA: TGTGCCATCAGCCCGGGACAGGGGGCCTACGAGCAGTACTTC. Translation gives CAISPGQGAYEQYF.

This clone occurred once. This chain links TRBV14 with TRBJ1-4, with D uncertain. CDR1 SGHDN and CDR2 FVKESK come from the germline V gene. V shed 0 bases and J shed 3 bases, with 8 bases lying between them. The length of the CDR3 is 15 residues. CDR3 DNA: TGTGCCAGCAGCCAAGATAGTTTGCCTAATGAAAAACTGTTTTTT. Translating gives CASSQDSLPNEKLFF.

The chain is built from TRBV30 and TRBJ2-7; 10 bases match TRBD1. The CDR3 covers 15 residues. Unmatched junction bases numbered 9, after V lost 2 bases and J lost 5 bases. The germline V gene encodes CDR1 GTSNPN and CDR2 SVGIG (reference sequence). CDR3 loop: CAWSNGGQGTHEQYF. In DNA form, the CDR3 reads TGTGCCTGGAGTAACGGGGGACAGGGGACTCACGAGCAGTACTTC.

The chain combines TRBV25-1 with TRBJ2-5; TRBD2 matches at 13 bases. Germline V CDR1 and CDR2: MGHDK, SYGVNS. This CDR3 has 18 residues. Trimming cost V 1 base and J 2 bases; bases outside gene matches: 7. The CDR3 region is CASSESNGLAGAQETQYF. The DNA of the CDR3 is TGTGCCAGCAGTGAATCAAACGGACTAGCGGGAGCGCAAGAGACCCAGTACTTC.

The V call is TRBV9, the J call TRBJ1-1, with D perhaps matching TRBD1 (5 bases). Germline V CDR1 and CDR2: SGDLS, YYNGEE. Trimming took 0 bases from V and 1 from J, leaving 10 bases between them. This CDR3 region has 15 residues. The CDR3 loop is CASSVVGGTNTEAFF. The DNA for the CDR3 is TGTGCCAGCAGCGTAGTTGGGGGGACGAACACTGAAGCTTTCTTT.

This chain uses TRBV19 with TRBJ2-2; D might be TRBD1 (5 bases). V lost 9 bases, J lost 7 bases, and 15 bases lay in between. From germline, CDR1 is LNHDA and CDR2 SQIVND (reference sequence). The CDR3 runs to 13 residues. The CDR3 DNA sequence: TGTGCCAGCCGAATGGGGCAGGGCGGGGAGCTGTTTTTT. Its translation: CASRMGQGGELFF.

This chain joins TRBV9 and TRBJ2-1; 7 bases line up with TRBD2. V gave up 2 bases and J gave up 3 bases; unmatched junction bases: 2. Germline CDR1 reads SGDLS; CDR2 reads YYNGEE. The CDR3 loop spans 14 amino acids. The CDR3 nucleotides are TGTGCCAGCAGCGTGGCGGGAGACTACAATGAGCAGTTCTTC. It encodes CASSVAGDYNEQFF.

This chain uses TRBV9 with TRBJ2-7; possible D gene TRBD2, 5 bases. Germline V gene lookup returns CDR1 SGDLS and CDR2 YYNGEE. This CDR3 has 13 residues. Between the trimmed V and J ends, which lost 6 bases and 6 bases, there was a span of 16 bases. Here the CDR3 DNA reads TGTGCCAGCATGGTCCGGGTGGGGAGCGAGCAGTACTTC. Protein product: CASMVRVGSEQYF. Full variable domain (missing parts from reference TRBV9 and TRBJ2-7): DSGVTQTPKHLITATGQRVTLRCSPRSGDLSVYWYQQSLDQGLQFLIQYYNGEERAKGNILERFSAQQFPDLHSELNLSSLELGDSALYFCASMVRVGSEQYFGPGTRLTVT.

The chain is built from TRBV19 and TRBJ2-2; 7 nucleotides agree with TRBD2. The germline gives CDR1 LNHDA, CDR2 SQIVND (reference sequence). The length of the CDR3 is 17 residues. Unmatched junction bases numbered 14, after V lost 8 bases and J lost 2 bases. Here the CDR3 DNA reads TGTGCCAGTTCACTGGGAGGGCGGGAGTCCAACACCGGGGAGCTGTTTTTT. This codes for CASSLGGRESNTGELFF.

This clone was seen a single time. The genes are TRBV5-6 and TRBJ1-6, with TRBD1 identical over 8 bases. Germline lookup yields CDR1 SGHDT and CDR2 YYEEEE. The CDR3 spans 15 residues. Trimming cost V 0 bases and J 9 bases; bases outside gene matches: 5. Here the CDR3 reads CASSLGTGLSSPLHF. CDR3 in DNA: TGTGCCAGCAGCTTGGGGACAGGGTTAAGTTCACCCCTCCACTTT.

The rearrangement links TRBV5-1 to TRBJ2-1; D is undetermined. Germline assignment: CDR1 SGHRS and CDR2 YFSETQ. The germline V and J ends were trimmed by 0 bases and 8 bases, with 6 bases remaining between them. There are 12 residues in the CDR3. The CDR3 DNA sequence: TGCGCCAGCAGCTTGGATCTCTATGAGCAGTTCTTC. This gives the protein CASSLDLYEQFF.

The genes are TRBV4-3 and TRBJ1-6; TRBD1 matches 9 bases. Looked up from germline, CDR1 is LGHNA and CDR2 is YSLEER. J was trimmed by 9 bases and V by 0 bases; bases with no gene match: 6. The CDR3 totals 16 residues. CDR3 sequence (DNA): TGCGCCAGCAGCCAAGAGATGGACAGGGGCGGTTCACCCCTCCACTTT. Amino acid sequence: CASSQEMDRGGSPLHF.

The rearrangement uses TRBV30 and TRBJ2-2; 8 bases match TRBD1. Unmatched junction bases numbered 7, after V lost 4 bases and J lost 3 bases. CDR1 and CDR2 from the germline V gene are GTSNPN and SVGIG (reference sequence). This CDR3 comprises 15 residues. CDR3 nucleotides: TGTGCCTGGAAGCAGGGGGCATGGGACACCGGGGAGCTGTTTTTT. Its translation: CAWKQGAWDTGELFF.

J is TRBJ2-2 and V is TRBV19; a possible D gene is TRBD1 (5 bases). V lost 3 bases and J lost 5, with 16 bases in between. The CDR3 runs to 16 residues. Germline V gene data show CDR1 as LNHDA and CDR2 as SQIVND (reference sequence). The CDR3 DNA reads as TGTGCCAGTAGTATTGGGGCAGACTCTGTAACCGGGGAGCTGTTTTTT. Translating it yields CASSIGADSVTGELFF.

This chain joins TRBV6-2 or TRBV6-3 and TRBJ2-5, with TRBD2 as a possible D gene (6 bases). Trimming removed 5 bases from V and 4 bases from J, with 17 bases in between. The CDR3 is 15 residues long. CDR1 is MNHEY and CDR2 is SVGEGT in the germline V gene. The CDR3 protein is CASSNLWGRTETQYF. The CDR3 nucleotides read TGTGCCAGCAGTAACCTATGGGGGAGGACAGAGACCCAGTACTTC.

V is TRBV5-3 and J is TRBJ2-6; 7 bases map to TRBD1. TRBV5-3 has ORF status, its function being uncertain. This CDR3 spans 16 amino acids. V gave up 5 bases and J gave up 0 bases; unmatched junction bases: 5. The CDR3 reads CARRKGQTSGANVLTF. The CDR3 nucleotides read TGTGCCAGAAGGAAGGGACAGACCTCTGGGGCCAACGTCCTGACTTTC.

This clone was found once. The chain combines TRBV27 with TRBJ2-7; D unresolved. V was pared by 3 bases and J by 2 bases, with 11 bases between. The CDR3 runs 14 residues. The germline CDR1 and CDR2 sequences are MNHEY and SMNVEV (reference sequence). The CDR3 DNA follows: TGTGCCAGCAGTTTCTCTGGGCGAACCTACGAGCAGTACTTC. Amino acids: CASSFSGRTYEQYF.

The CDR3: CASSQAGTGTGYTF. In nucleotides, the CDR3 is TGTGCCAGCAGCCAAGCCGGGACAGGGACTGGCTACACCTTC. The rearrangement uses TRBV14 and TRBJ1-2; the match to TRBD1 covers 9 bases. The CDR3 totals 14 residues. Germline assignment: CDR1 SGHDN and CDR2 FVKESK. Trimming at V came to 1 base and at J to 7 bases, leaving 4 bases not matched to a gene.